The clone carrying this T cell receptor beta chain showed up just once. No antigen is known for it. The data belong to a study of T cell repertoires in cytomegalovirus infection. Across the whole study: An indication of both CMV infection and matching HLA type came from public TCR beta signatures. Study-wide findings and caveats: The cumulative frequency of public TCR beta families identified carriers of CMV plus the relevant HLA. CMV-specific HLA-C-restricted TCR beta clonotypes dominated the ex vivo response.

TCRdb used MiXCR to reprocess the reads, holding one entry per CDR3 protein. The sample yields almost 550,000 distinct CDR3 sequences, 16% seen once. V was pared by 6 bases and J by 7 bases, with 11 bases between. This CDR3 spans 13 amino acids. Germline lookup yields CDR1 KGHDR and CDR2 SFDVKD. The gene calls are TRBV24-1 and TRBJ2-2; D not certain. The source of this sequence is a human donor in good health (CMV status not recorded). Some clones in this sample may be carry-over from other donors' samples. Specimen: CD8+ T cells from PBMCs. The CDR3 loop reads CATSPSGIGELFF. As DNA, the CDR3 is TGTGCCACCAGTCCGTCAGGTATCGGGGAGCTGTTTTTT.